This T cell receptor beta chain was recovered during a study of CD8 T cells in ankylosing spondylitis. Each CDR3 protein gets one entry after TCRdb re-called the 5' RACE reads with MiXCR. The sample has 150,000 to 200,000 distinct CDR3 sequences, roughly 20% seen once. V was shortened by 4 bases and J by 6 bases, with 15 bases between the two germline ends. This CDR3 region has 15 residues. Germline loops: CDR1 KGHDR, CDR2 SFDVKD. The sequenced sample consisted of blood, either unsorted or a sorted T cell fraction (not recorded which). This sequence joins TRBV24-1 and TRBJ2-1; D tentatively fits TRBD1 or TRBD2 (6 bases each). This TCR was recovered from a male donor under 35 with ankylosing spondylitis or in good health (not recorded which). The CDR3 DNA reads as TGTGCCACCAGTGACTTGAACAGGGAGGTCAATGAGCAGTTCTTC. As protein: CATSDLNREVNEQFF.